Following are 4 T cell receptor beta chains from one sample sequenced in a study of T cells after yellow fever vaccination. TCRdb fed the 5' RACE reads into MiXCR, producing one record per CDR3 protein. The sample shows approximately 300,000 distinct CDR3 sequences, about 10% of them seen only once. Source: CD4+ T cells sorted from PBMCs, taken 45 days after the yellow fever booster vaccination. These receptors were collected from a man aged 18 to 29 who received the YFV17D yellow fever vaccine.

In its sample, this clonotype was seen a few times. CDR3 sequence reads: CASSLHLRGKETQYF. CDR3 DNA: TGTGCCAGCAGCTTACATTTGAGGGGGAAGGAGACCCAGTACTTC. The chain couples TRBV7-9 to TRBJ2-5; D is perhaps TRBD1 (6 bases). With 2 bases removed from V and 5 bases from J, the gap between germline ends came to 15 bases. Germline V gives CDR1 SEHNR, CDR2 FQNEAQ (reference sequence). The CDR3 contains 15 residues.

A few counts support this clonotype. The genes are TRBV20-1 and TRBJ1-2; D unresolved. V was shortened by 6 bases and J by 1 base, with 15 bases between the two germline ends. CDR1 and CDR2 from the germline V gene are DFQATT and SNEGSKA (reference sequence). This CDR3 has 14 amino acids. The CDR3 DNA is TGCAGTGCCGCTAGTGAGGGATTTAACTATGGCTACACCTTC. Protein: CSAASEGFNYGYTF.

This clonotype was observed a few times. The chain carries TRBV18 and TRBJ1-1; D gene uncertain. CDR1 and CDR2 (germline): KGHSH, LQKENI. The ends were cut back, 3 bases at V and 0 bases at J, with 8 bases in the middle. The CDR3 consists of 14 residues. CDR3 sequence (DNA): TGTGCCAGCTCACCTCTTAGCCTGAACACTGAAGCTTTCTTT. As protein: CASSPLSLNTEAFF.

This clonotype came up many times. The chain uses TRBV29-1 and TRBJ2-2; 11 bases are shared with TRBD1. CDR1 is SQVTM, CDR2 ANQGSEA, per germline. The CDR3 is 15 residues long. J gave up 7 bases and V 4 bases, and 8 bases lay outside the gene matches. As DNA, the CDR3 is TGCAGCGTTGTTGGGGACAGGGGGTTCAGCGGGGAGCTGTTTTTT. Translated, it gives CSVVGDRGFSGELFF.